The rows below give T cell receptor beta chains drawn from one sample of a study of regulatory T cells in long-lasting Graves disease. TCRdb re-called the multiplex PCR reads with MiXCR, one entry per CDR3 protein. The sample shows 390,000 or so distinct CDR3 sequences, 20% to 25% of them seen only once. Sequenced here: peripheral blood mononuclear cells (PBMCs), sampled when the disease was refractory, from a patient treated with antithyroid drugs. The receptors originated from a woman in her 40s with Graves disease. Each CDR3 is given with its conserved first and last residue. Each record gives: V gene, clone size, D gene, J gene, CDR3 DNA, CDR3 protein. D genes are given only for firm matches. Some rows have no size entry. The others give once, few or many, or a class for an expanded clone.

TRBV12-5	NA	NA	TRBJ2-3	TGTGCTAGTGGTCCGGGACCGGATACGCAGTATTTT	CASGPGPDTQYF
TRBV7-3	few	NA	TRBJ2-3	TGTGCCAGCTTGCGACATAGCACAGATACGCAGTATTTT	CASLRHSTDTQYF
TRBV20-1	NA	TRBD1	TRBJ2-2	TGCAGTGCTAGAGATACAGGGGGGTGGGACGGGGAGCTGTTTTTT	CSARDTGGWDGELFF
TRBV6-2/TRBV6-3	NA	TRBD1	TRBJ2-5	TGTGCCAGCATCCTTGACAGGGTTAGGGAGACCCAGTACTTC	CASILDRVRETQYF
TRBV27	many	NA	TRBJ1-5	TGTGCCAGCATGTCAGGGAACGGTCAGCCCCAGCATTTT	CASMSGNGQPQHF
TRBV2	many	TRBD1	TRBJ1-2	TGTGCCAGCAGTGACCCGGGACAGGGCTATGGCCACACCTTC	CASSDPGQGYGHTF
TRBV18	once	NA	TRBJ1-4	TGTGCCAGCTCACGGACAGAAGCAACTAATGAAAAACTGTTTTTT	CASSRTEATNEKLFF
TRBV6-1	NA	NA	TRBJ1-1	TGTGCCAGCAGACCTCCCACCGGTGAAGCTTTCTTT	CASRPPTGEAFF
TRBV10-2	NA	NA	TRBJ1-5	TGCGCCAGCAGTGTGGGAGGGAATAGGGCTTATAGCAATCAGCCCCAGCATTTT	CASSVGGNRAYSNQPQHF
TRBV7-9	few	NA	TRBJ2-1	TGTGCCAGCAGCTTGGCTTGGCCCGGGGGCAATGAGCAGTTCTTC	CASSLAWPGGNEQFF
TRBV29-1	many	TRBD2	TRBJ2-5	TGCAGCGCAACAGAAGGGCTCGGGAGGGCCACGGAGACCCAGTACTTC	CSATEGLGRATETQYF
TRBV29-1	few	NA	TRBJ2-7	TGCAGCGTTGAGAGTTGGCTAGAGGGTGGCGAGCAGTACTTC	CSVESWLEGGEQYF
TRBV10-3	many	NA	TRBJ1-5	TGTGCCATCAGTGAGACATGGGGGCTCGGTAGCAATCAGCCCCAGCATTTT	CAISETWGLGSNQPQHF
TRBV27	few	NA	TRBJ2-7	TGTGCCAGCAGTTCTATAGACTTGCCCTTATACGAGCAGTACTTC	CASSSIDLPLYEQYF
TRBV27	few	TRBD2	TRBJ2-1	TGTGCCAGCATGACTAGCGGGAGTATCACCTACAATGAGCAGTTCTTC	CASMTSGSITYNEQFF
TRBV19	many	NA	TRBJ1-2	TGTGCCAGTACGGTCCGCGGGAGGCGGCCCTATGGCTACACCTTC	CASTVRGRRPYGYTF
TRBV9	NA	NA	TRBJ2-7	TGTGCCAGCAGCCCCGGGGACTTTTCCTACGAGCAGTACTTC	CASSPGDFSYEQYF
TRBV2	many	NA	TRBJ1-4	TGTGCCAGCAGTGAAGTTGGACAGCAGAAGGAAAAACTGTTTTTT	CASSEVGQQKEKLFF
TRBV5-5	NA	TRBD1	TRBJ2-7	TGTGCCAGCAGCTTGGAGAACTGGGGACAGGGGATCGCTCAGTACTTC	CASSLENWGQGIAQYF
TRBV28	NA	TRBD2	TRBJ2-3	TGTGCCAGCAGGGCGGGAGAGTTGGATACGCAGTATTTT	CASRAGELDTQYF
TRBV4-3	NA	TRBD2	TRBJ2-7	TGCGCCAGCAGCCAAGGGAGACTAGCGGGAGGGCCTACCTCGAGGGAGCAGTACTTC	CASSQGRLAGGPTSREQYF
TRBV28	few	TRBD1	TRBJ1-3	TGTGCCAGCAGTGCGACAGGGGCTTTTGGAAACACCATATATTTT	CASSATGAFGNTIYF
TRBV10-1	NA	TRBD2	TRBJ2-2	TGCGCCAGCAGTGATGTGGGGCTAGCGGGAGAGAACACCGGGGAGCTGTTTTTT	CASSDVGLAGENTGELFF
TRBV6-1	many	TRBD1	TRBJ2-5	TGTGCCAGCAGCTATGGACAGGCCTACTTCAAAGAGACCCAGTACTTC	CASSYGQAYFKETQYF
TRBV24-1	NA	NA	TRBJ2-5	TGTGCCACCAGTGAATTCGGGCAAGAGACCCAGTACTTC	CATSEFGQETQYF
TRBV5-4	few	TRBD2	TRBJ2-7	TGTGCCAGCAGCCCAACCGGGACTAGCGGGAGGGAGCAGTACTTC	CASSPTGTSGREQYF
TRBV10-3	NA	NA	TRBJ1-1	TGTGCCATCAGGACCCAGGTTCGGGACACTGAAGCTTTCTTT	CAIRTQVRDTEAFF
TRBV3-1	NA	NA	TRBJ1-3	TGTGCCAGCAGCCAGGTCGGAAACACCATATATTTT	CASSQVGNTIYF
TRBV20-1	NA	NA	TRBJ1-5	TGCAGTGCTAGAGGTGAGGGAAATCAGCCCCAGCATTTT	CSARGEGNQPQHF
TRBV2	many	NA	TRBJ2-7	TGTGCCAGCAGCTTAGTCGGCAGCTCCTACGAGCAGTACTTC	CASSLVGSSYEQYF
TRBV6-2/TRBV6-3	NA	NA	TRBJ2-7	TGTGCCAGCAGTTATTATTACGAGCAGTACTTC	CASSYYYEQYF
TRBV19	few	TRBD2	TRBJ2-7	TGTGCCAGTAGTAGGGGACTAGCGGGAAACGAGCAGTACTTC	CASSRGLAGNEQYF
TRBV2	NA	NA	TRBJ1-5	TGTGCCAGCAGCGTAGACGGGCGCAATCAGCCCCAGCATTTT	CASSVDGRNQPQHF
TRBV29-1	NA	NA	TRBJ2-1	TGCAGCGGGGCGGGATACAATGAGCAGTTCTTC	CSGAGYNEQFF
TRBV7-8	NA	NA	TRBJ1-1	TGTGCCAGCAGCCCCCAGGGTCTGAACACTGAAGCTTTCTTT	CASSPQGLNTEAFF
TRBV12-3/TRBV12-4	few	TRBD2	TRBJ2-1	TGTGCCAGCAGTTGGGGATCGATCACTAGCGGGAGATACAATGAGCAGTTCTTC	CASSWGSITSGRYNEQFF
TRBV2	many	TRBD2	TRBJ2-7	TGTGCCAGCAGCGCTACGTGGACTAGCGGGCCTTCCTACGAGCAGTACTTC	CASSATWTSGPSYEQYF
TRBV4-1	NA	NA	TRBJ1-4	TGCGCCAGCCACGGGATCCATAATGAAAAACTGTTTTTT	CASHGIHNEKLFF
TRBV5-1	many	TRBD1	TRBJ2-7	TGCGCCACACAGCCGGGACAGGGGTCCTACGAGCAGTACTTC	CATQPGQGSYEQYF
TRBV6-5	many	TRBD2	TRBJ2-7	TGTGCCAGCAGTTACGAAACTAGCGGGAGCCCCCACGAGCAGTACTTC	CASSYETSGSPHEQYF
TRBV28	many	TRBD2	TRBJ2-7	TGTGCCAGCAGTTCCCGTAGCGGGAGGGCCGACGAGCAGTACTTC	CASSSRSGRADEQYF
TRBV7-9	few	TRBD1	TRBJ1-1	TGTGCCAGCAGCTCCTCTGGGACAGGGGAAACTGAAGCTTTCTTT	CASSSSGTGETEAFF
TRBV10-1	few	TRBD2	TRBJ2-7	TGCGCCAGCAGTGAGTCAGCGGGGGCGAACGAGCAGTACTTC	CASSESAGANEQYF
TRBV2	few	NA	TRBJ1-4	NA	CASSSFRLRFGAGTLGEKLFF
TRBV2	many	TRBD1	TRBJ1-4	TGTGCCAGCAGTCCGGACAGGTTTAATGAAAAACTGTTTTTT	CASSPDRFNEKLFF
TRBV18	few	NA	TRBJ2-7	TGTGCCAGCTCACCACCGTTGAGGGCCGAGCAGTACTTC	CASSPPLRAEQYF
TRBV20-1	NA	TRBD2	TRBJ2-3	TGCAGTGGGAGTGGTCTAGCGGCCGGCCTAGATACGCAGTATTTT	CSGSGLAAGLDTQYF
TRBV6-1	NA	NA	TRBJ1-2	TGTGCTACTTCTAACTATGGCTACACCTTC	CATSNYGYTF
TRBV10-1	NA	TRBD2	TRBJ2-1	TGCGCCAGCAGTAGCGGGAGTGGATACAATGAGCAGTTCTTC	CASSSGSGYNEQFF
TRBV28	large	TRBD1	TRBJ1-1	TGTGCCAGCAGCCAGATGACAGGGGACCTGAACACTGAAGCTTTCTTT	CASSQMTGDLNTEAFF
TRBV7-8	many	NA	TRBJ1-1	TGTGCCAGCAGCTTAGTCACGAACACTGAAGCTTTCTTT	CASSLVTNTEAFF